This T cell receptor beta chain was found in a study of brain T cells in children with intractable seizures. The trim removed 2 bases at V and 0 bases at J, leaving 3 bases unmatched. The CDR3 has 15 amino acids. Germline values: CDR1 MDHEN, CDR2 SYDVKM. The sequenced cases were selected for having the highest brain T cell transcript signatures. Before surgery, patients took at least one anti-epileptic drug. Data came from immunoSEQ multiplex PCR; TCRdb stores just in-frame clones and leaves some out. The data contain fewer than 25,000 clones, roughly 92% of them singletons. A word on this clone: Its antigen remains unidentified.

Findings and caveats of the study: Clones missing pre-surgery may reflect undersampling of that blood sample. Only CDR3 sequence similarity suggested viral specificity, without known HCMV serostatus.

The chain employs TRBV28 and TRBJ1-1; TRBD1 matches 7 bases. The sequence was collected from a boy younger than 18 with focal cortical dysplasia and intractable seizures. The material sequenced was peripheral blood, taken at surgery. As DNA, the CDR3 is TGTGCCAGCAGTTTAATCGACAGGGTGAACACTGAAGCTTTCTTT. Its translation is CASSLIDRVNTEAFF.